The rows below give T cell receptor beta chains drawn from one sample of a study of shared clonotypes between healthy human individuals. TCRdb's copy holds only in-frame clones and misses some; the assay was immunoSEQ multiplex PCR. Of over a million clones in the sample, around 95% were seen once. Sequenced material: naive CD4+ T cells sorted from blood. The receptors originated from a man aged 25 to 45 in good health. CDR3s include the opening cysteine and the closing phenylalanine or tryptophan. Fields, in order: CDR3 protein, CDR3 DNA, CDR3 length, J gene, D gene, V gene. The D gene is left open where the match is weak.

CDR3: CASSPSRDSQTGRQYNEQFF
DNA: TGTGCCAGCTCACCAAGCCGGGACTCTCAAACCGGGCGGCAATACAATGAGCAGTTCTTC
length: 20
J: TRBJ2-1
D: .
V: TRBV18

CDR3: CASSLREGSEQYF
DNA: TGTGCCAGCAGCTTGCGGGAGGGCTCCGAGCAGTACTTC
length: 13
J: TRBJ2-7
D: TRBD2
V: TRBV5-6

CDR3: CASSKGLAASTDTQYF
DNA: TGTGCCAGCAGCAAGGGACTAGCGGCCTCTACAGATACGCAGTATTTT
length: 16
J: TRBJ2-3
D: TRBD2
V: TRBV9

CDR3: CASSPEPYNEQFF
DNA: TGTGCCAGCTCACCAGAACCCTACAATGAGCAGTTCTTC
length: 13
J: TRBJ2-1
D: .
V: TRBV18

CDR3: CASSSRAGAYNEQFF
DNA: TGTGCCAGCAGCTCCAGGGCTGGGGCCTACAATGAGCAGTTCTTC
length: 15
J: TRBJ2-1
D: .
V: TRBV7-9

CDR3: CASSRTGGGEKLFF
DNA: TGTGCCAGCAGTAGGACAGGGGGAGGGGAAAAACTGTTTTTT
length: 14
J: TRBJ1-4
D: TRBD1
V: TRBV2

CDR3: CASSPPRRSSYEQYF
DNA: TGCGCCAGCAGCCCACCCAGGAGAAGCTCCTACGAGCAGTACTTC
length: 15
J: TRBJ2-7
D: .
V: TRBV5-1

CDR3: CASSLDVDTQYF
DNA: TGCGCCAGCAGCTTGGACGTAGATACGCAGTATTTT
length: 12
J: TRBJ2-3
D: .
V: TRBV5-1

CDR3: CASSWGLYEQFF
DNA: TGTGCCAGCAGCTGGGGACTCTATGAGCAGTTCTTC
length: 12
J: TRBJ2-1
D: .
V: TRBV5-5

CDR3: CASSGRHRTPTDTQYF
DNA: TGTGCCAGCAGCGGGCGACACCGAACCCCCACAGATACGCAGTATTTT
length: 16
J: TRBJ2-3
D: .
V: TRBV7-2

CDR3: CASSLDRDEQYF
DNA: TGTGCCAGCAGCCTCGACAGGGACGAGCAGTACTTC
length: 12
J: TRBJ2-7
D: TRBD1
V: TRBV28

CDR3: CASSTGLIQGVEQYF
DNA: TGTGCCAGCAGCACCGGTTTAATACAAGGGGTCGAGCAGTACTTC
length: 15
J: TRBJ2-7
D: .
V: TRBV9

CDR3: CASSGTSGRSEQFF
DNA: TGTGCCAGCTCCGGGACTAGCGGGAGGAGTGAGCAGTTCTTC
length: 14
J: TRBJ2-1
D: TRBD2
V: TRBV2

CDR3: CASSFYRTPGNEQFF
DNA: TGTGCCAGCAGCTTTTACAGGACCCCGGGGAATGAGCAGTTCTTC
length: 15
J: TRBJ2-1
D: .
V: TRBV7-2

CDR3: CASSVGLAAYNEQFF
DNA: TGCGCCAGCAGTGTAGGCCTAGCGGCCTACAATGAGCAGTTCTTC
length: 15
J: TRBJ2-1
D: TRBD2
V: TRBV10-2

CDR3: CASRPVIGSPDTQYF
DNA: TGTGCCAGCAGGCCAGTCATTGGGAGCCCCGATACGCAGTATTTT
length: 15
J: TRBJ2-3
D: .
V: TRBV28

CDR3: CASSRPGPISGNTIYF
DNA: TGTGCCAGCAGCAGGCCGGGACCGATCTCTGGAAACACCATATATTTT
length: 16
J: TRBJ1-3
D: .
V: TRBV11-2

CDR3: CASSRIQGNEAFF
DNA: TGCGCCAGCAGCCGGATACAGGGGAATGAAGCTTTCTTT
length: 13
J: TRBJ1-1
D: TRBD1
V: TRBV4-1

CDR3: CASSVQGVYGYTF
DNA: TGTGCCAGCAGCGTACAGGGAGTCTATGGCTACACCTTC
length: 13
J: TRBJ1-2
D: .
V: TRBV9

CDR3: CASSLTGLEETQYF
DNA: TGCGCCAGCAGCTTGACAGGGCTTGAAGAGACCCAGTACTTC
length: 14
J: TRBJ2-5
D: TRBD1
V: TRBV4-1

CDR3: CASSHLTGGFRETQYF
DNA: TGCGCCAGCAGCCACTTGACAGGGGGCTTTAGAGAGACCCAGTACTTC
length: 16
J: TRBJ2-5
D: TRBD1
V: TRBV4-1

CDR3: CARFPISGLAVYNEQFF
DNA: TGTGCCAGATTTCCCATTTCCGGACTAGCGGTCTACAATGAGCAGTTCTTC
length: 17
J: TRBJ2-1
D: TRBD2
V: TRBV9

CDR3: CASSPTLRDRGYGYTF
DNA: TGTGCCAGCAGCCCAACTTTAAGGGACAGGGGGTATGGCTACACCTTC
length: 16
J: TRBJ1-2
D: TRBD1
V: TRBV7-8

CDR3: CASRCRYF
DNA: TGTGCCAGCAGGTGTCGGTACTTC
length: 8
J: TRBJ2-7
D: .
V: TRBV3-1/TRBV3-2

CDR3: CASGRTAPTNEKLFF
DNA: TGTGCCAGCGGACGTACAGCTCCAACTAATGAAAAACTGTTTTTT
length: 15
J: TRBJ1-4
D: .
V: TRBV7-2

CDR3: CARRDRDGQPQHF
DNA: TGTGCTAGGAGGGACAGGGATGGTCAGCCCCAGCATTTT
length: 13
J: TRBJ1-5
D: TRBD1
V: TRBV12-5